The 4 T cell receptor beta chains in this list originate from one sample, sequenced in a study of T cell responses to AZD1222 COVID-19 vaccine. Some clones are missing from TCRdb's copy, which holds only in-frame ones; the method was immunoSEQ multiplex PCR. The sample has some 180,000 clones; 80% to 95% are singletons. This specimen was peripheral blood, taken 28 days after the second AZD1222 dose. The receptors come from an adult who received the AZD1222 COVID-19 vaccine.

The chain carries TRBV28 and TRBJ1-6; 9 bases map to TRBD1. Germline V gene data show CDR1 as MDHEN and CDR2 as SYDVKM. The CDR3 consists of 20 residues. V was pared by 5 bases and J by 9 bases, with 23 bases of the junction left unmatched. The CDR3: CASSTRWGQGRFRAFSPLHF. CDR3 sequence (DNA): TGTGCCAGCAGTACTAGGTGGGGACAGGGACGGTTTCGGGCTTTTTCACCCCTCCACTTT.

This chain joins TRBV27 and TRBJ2-5; no reliable D call. Trimming left V 8 bases short and J 1 base short, with 2 bases between. Germline V gene sequence: CDR1 MNHEY, CDR2 SMNVEV (reference sequence). The CDR3 extends over 10 amino acids. CDR3: CASGQETQYF. The DNA of the CDR3 is TGTGCCAGCGGCCAAGAGACCCAGTACTTC.

V and J are TRBV30 and TRBJ1-5; the D gene is possibly TRBD1 (5 bases). Trimming removed 5 bases from V and 7 bases from J, with 15 bases in between. Germline V gives CDR1 GTSNPN, CDR2 SVGIG (reference sequence). The CDR3 is 13 residues long. DNA of the CDR3: TGTGCCTGGGGGCGGGACCCTGGGCAGCCCCAGCATTTT. This sequence encodes CAWGRDPGQPQHF.

The rearrangement joins TRBV28 to TRBJ1-6; possibly TRBD1 for D (5 bases). V was clipped by 6 bases and J by 3 bases, with 12 bases between them. The CDR3 is made up of 15 amino acids. Germline V lookup: CDR1 MDHEN, CDR2 SYDVKM. The CDR3 nucleotides are TGTGCCAGCAGGGAAGACAGCAGCTATAATTCACCCCTCCACTTT. This gives the protein CASREDSSYNSPLHF. Full variable domain (missing parts from reference TRBV28 and TRBJ1-6): DVKVTQSSRYLVKRTGEKVFLECVQDMDHENMFWYRQDPGLGLRLIYFSYDVKMKEKGDIPEGYSVSREKKERFSLILESASTNQTSMYLCASREDSSYNSPLHFGNGTRLTVT.